This T cell receptor (beta chain) was retrieved from a study of cytomegalovirus exposure and HLA in healthy donors. Notes on this clone: Its antigen is not identified.

13 Jbeta primers and 60 Vbeta primers were used for the PCR. Using immunoSEQ multiplex PCR, the repertoire was profiled, and TCRdb retains in-frame clones only, with some absent. The profile shows 130,000 to 150,000 clones, about 74% of them singletons. The CDR3 runs to 16 residues. Per the germline V gene, CDR1 is SGHDN and CDR2 is FVKESK. Trimming took 4 bases from V and 0 from J, leaving 15 bases between them. Study-level results: Productive status was seen about 87% or about 30% of the time for most TCR beta V segments in an earlier analysis. Among the most significant clusters, several appeared linked to common viral pathogens in a later analysis.

The chain is built from TRBV14 and TRBJ2-5; D remains unclear. The sequence was collected from a woman between 45 and 65 years old in good health and CMV-seronegative. Sequencing was done on a sample of PBMCs. Written as DNA, the CDR3 is TGTGCCAGCAGCCCTCTGTTTTCTGTGTACCAAGAGACCCAGTACTTC. Translated, it gives CASSPLFSVYQETQYF.